These 11 T cell receptor beta chains came from one sample sequenced in a study of regulatory T cells in long-lasting Graves disease (dated by TCRdb to about 2021). According to the study, the label for this sample's time point signals: newly diagnosed GD, antithyroid drugs for less than 3 months. RNA was extracted from PBMCs in TRIzol for both TCR sequencing and RNA sequencing. The library relied on multiplex PCR. TCRdb lists the instrument as Illumina HiSeq 4000. TCR beta libraries were built with iRepertoire HTBI primers and Arm-PCR amplification of CDR3 regions. In TCRdb, the public reads were trimmed at Q25 with fastp and aligned with MiXCR, with productive beta chains retained. Under each unique CDR3 protein, matching rows form one entry showing the most common genes and DNA. The sample has 450,000 to 650,000 distinct CDR3 sequences on record, roughly 15% of them singletons. Jointly, the top ten make up roughly 25% of the sample.

Separately, the same data were catalogued under a study of T cells in Graves' hyperthyroidism and ophthalmopathy.

The material sequenced was peripheral blood mononuclear cells (PBMCs), taken at new diagnosis, from a patient treated with antithyroid drugs. All receptors come from a middle-aged woman with Graves disease. Donor details come from another sample of the same person, matched by shared clones.

This sequence joins TRBV7-9 and TRBJ2-1; TRBD1 might be the D (6 bases). CDR1 and CDR2 (germline): SEHNR, FQNEAQ (reference sequence). The CDR3 runs 17 residues. Trimming cost V 2 bases and J 7 bases, with 21 bases left between them. CDR3 protein: CASSLSVRDRRPNEQFF. CDR3 DNA sequence: TGTGCCAGCAGCTTAAGTGTCCGAGACAGGAGACCTAATGAGCAGTTCTTC.

This clonotype was detected ten times or more. The chain has TRBV18 and TRBJ1-5; D is unclear. V was clipped by 6 bases and J by 3 bases, with 12 bases between them. The CDR3 length is 14 residues. The germline V gene encodes CDR1 KGHSH and CDR2 LQKENI. CDR3 in DNA: TGTGCCAGCTCGCAGAACGGGGACAATCAGCCCCAGCATTTT. Encoded protein: CASSQNGDNQPQHF.

This clonotype occurred a few times. The CDR3 reads CASSHGTSAVETQYF. CDR3 coding DNA: TGCGCCAGCAGTCACGGGACTAGCGCTGTGGAGACCCAGTACTTC. The chain carries TRBV4-1 and TRBJ2-5; 10 nucleotides line up with TRBD2. Germline V CDR1 and CDR2: MGHRA, YSYEKL. With V trimmed by 6 bases and J by 5 bases, 9 bases remained unmatched. The CDR3 runs 15 residues.

The chain links TRBV11-2 to TRBJ2-3; 9 positions agree with TRBD2. Losses at the gene ends were 1 base for V and 1 base for J; bases not matched to a gene: 12. The CDR3 runs 19 residues. Germline V CDR1 and CDR2: SGHAT, FQNNGV. The CDR3 nucleotides are TGTGCCAGCAGCTTAGGAGACCCCGCTAGCGGGGCGGGCACAGATACGCAGTATTTT. As protein: CASSLGDPASGAGTDTQYF. The full variable domain, rest sourced from reference TRBV11-2 and TRBJ2-3, is EAGVAQSPRYKIIEKRQSVAFWCNPISGHATLYWYQQILGQGPKLLIQFQNNGVVDDSQLPKDRFSAERLKGVDSTLKIQPAKLEDSAVYLCASSLGDPASGAGTDTQYFGPGTRLTVL.

V is TRBV20-1 and J is TRBJ2-5; 9 bases align to TRBD1. CDR3 length: 13 residues. The germline gives CDR1 DFQATT, CDR2 SNEGSKA (reference sequence). V was pared by 5 bases and J by 2 bases, with 3 bases of the junction left unmatched. The CDR3 is CSAPGQGQETQYF. The CDR3 DNA reads TGCAGTGCTCCGGGACAGGGACAAGAGACCCAGTACTTC.

This clonotype was recorded at least ten times. The rearrangement uses TRBV30 and TRBJ2-3; maybe TRBD1 (7 bases). V lost 3 bases and J 0 bases, leaving 16 bases between the germline ends. This CDR3 has 16 amino acids. Per germline, CDR1 GTSNPN and CDR2 SVGIG (reference sequence). The CDR3 DNA reads TGTGCCTGGAGCCTCGGTGCAGGGGGGAGCACAGATACGCAGTATTTT. Amino acid sequence: CAWSLGAGGSTDTQYF. The whole variable domain, remainder taken from reference TRBV30 and TRBJ2-3, is SQTIHQWPATLVQPVGSPLSLECTVEGTSNPNLYWYRQAAGRGLQLLFYSVGIGQISSEVPQNLSASRPQDRQFILSSKKLLLSDSGFYLCAWSLGAGGSTDTQYFGPGTRLTVL.

This chain connects TRBV28 to TRBJ1-4; 9 nucleotides align to TRBD1. V trimming: 4 bases; J trimming: 0 bases; junction bases outside the gene matches: 15. The CDR3 has 20 amino acids. Germline-derived CDR1 and CDR2 are MDHEN and SYDVKM. The DNA of the CDR3 is TGTGCCAGCAGTTCGCCCACGGGACAGGGACCCCCCTCAACTAATGAAAAACTGTTTTTT. It is translated as CASSSPTGQGPPSTNEKLFF.

This clonotype was recorded many times. The chain is built from TRBV9 and TRBJ2-3; 15 bases fit TRBD2. V lost 3 bases and J lost 5; bases outside the gene matches: 7. This CDR3 region has 17 residues. The germline V gene has CDR1 SGDLS and CDR2 YYNGEE. CDR3 amino acids: CASSARTSGGDEDTQYF. DNA of the CDR3: TGTGCCAGCAGCGCGAGGACTAGCGGGGGGGATGAAGATACGCAGTATTTT.

This clonotype appeared many times. The chain has TRBV12-3 or TRBV12-4 and TRBJ2-7, with D perhaps TRBD2 (5 bases). The CDR3 has 14 amino acids. V dropped 2 bases and J dropped 2 bases, with 10 bases sitting between them. The CDR3 sequence: CASSLYRGTYEQYF. In nucleotides, the CDR3 is TGTGCCAGCAGTTTATATCGGGGAACCTACGAGCAGTACTTC.

As regards this clonotype: It may be a read error: a sequence one base away is much more abundant. The rearrangement uses TRBV6-1 and TRBJ1-4; TRBD1 might be the D (5 bases). Germline CDR1 is MNHNS and CDR2 is SASEGT. The CDR3 covers 12 residues. The CDR3 loop is CASRPDSEKLLF. The CDR3 DNA follows: TGTGCCAGCAGACCAGACAGTGAAAAACTGCTTTTT.

The chain has TRBV5-1 and TRBJ1-2; D not certain. The CDR3 extends over 15 amino acids. Deletions cut 1 base from V and 10 bases from J, with 20 bases between. In germline, CDR1 is SGHRS, CDR2 YFSETQ. CDR3: CASSLYPERHPYYTF. The DNA of the CDR3 is TGCGCCAGCAGCTTGTACCCAGAAAGACATCCGTACTACACCTTC.